Each of the 10 T cell receptor beta chains below was sequenced from the same sample in a study of T-cell reconstitution after alpha-beta-depleted transplantation in children. Unique molecular identifiers were built into the TCRbeta library. TCRdb called the PCR reads again in MiXCR, with one record for every CDR3 protein. The sample consists of approximately 500,000 distinct CDR3 sequences, more than 9% of them appearing once. The sample was PBMCs, taken before TCRalphabeta/CD19-depleted stem cell transplant. The receptors shown here come from a child aged 2-15 years with inherited bone marrow failure, due to receive a stem cell transplant.

In its sample, this clonotype was seen many times. The genes are TRBV11-2 and TRBJ2-7; tentative D call: TRBD2 (6 bases). The CDR3 covers 15 residues. CDR1 and CDR2 (germline): SGHAT, FQNNGV. With 1 base removed from V and 4 bases from J, the gap between germline ends came to 14 bases. CDR3 nucleotide sequence: TGTGCCAGCAGCTTAGTGGGGGGAGCGGGTTACGAGCAGTACTTC. It encodes CASSLVGGAGYEQYF.

This clonotype was picked up many times. For the CDR3, the DNA is TGCGCCAGCAGCCAGGGACTAGCCGATGAGCAGTTCTTC. Translated, it gives CASSQGLADEQFF. The chain employs TRBV4-1 and TRBJ2-1; 9 nucleotides align to TRBD2. CDR3 size: 13 residues. The germline V gene has CDR1 MGHRA and CDR2 YSYEKL. Trimming took 3 bases from V and 8 from J; bases not matched to a gene: 2.

This clonotype has a count of ten or more. The chain has TRBV7-2 and TRBJ2-5; D may be TRBD2 (5 bases). The ends were cut back, 1 base at V and 9 bases at J, with 15 bases in the middle. The CDR3 sequence is 14 residues long. Germline V gene lookup returns CDR1 SGHTA and CDR2 FQGNSA. The CDR3 sequence: CASSLGSGKRPQYF. DNA for the CDR3: TGTGCCAGCAGCTTAGGGAGCGGCAAGAGACCCCAGTACTTC.

This clonotype was seen many times. The chain combines TRBV2 with TRBJ2-2; D is uncertain. CDR1 SNHLY and CDR2 FYNNEI come from the germline V gene. The CDR3 runs to 16 residues. V gave up 2 bases and J gave up 4 bases, with 14 bases separating them. CDR3 loop: CASSENVGVGTGELFF. In nucleotides, the CDR3 is TGTGCCAGCAGTGAAAACGTTGGGGTGGGCACCGGGGAGCTGTTTTTT.

At least ten counts were recorded for this clonotype. This chain joins TRBV12-3 or TRBV12-4 and TRBJ2-1; no reliable D call. The CDR3 extends over 14 amino acids. V gave up 3 bases and J gave up 5 bases, with 11 bases separating them. This CDR3 is CASSFSSGHNEQFF. The CDR3 DNA is TGTGCCAGCAGTTTTTCCTCTGGCCACAATGAGCAGTTCTTC.

This clonotype was recorded many times. The rearrangement joins TRBV9 to TRBJ2-1; TRBD2 aligns across 11 bases. In germline, CDR1 is SGDLS, CDR2 YYNGEE. The CDR3 contains 15 residues. Losses at the gene ends were 2 bases for V and 8 bases for J; bases not matched to a gene: 6. CDR3 DNA sequence: TGTGCCAGCAGCGTCGACGGGACTAGCGGCGATGAGCAGTTCTTC. Amino acids: CASSVDGTSGDEQFF. Looking up the rest from reference TRBV9 and TRBJ2-1 gives the full variable domain: DSGVTQTPKHLITATGQRVTLRCSPRSGDLSVYWYQQSLDQGLQFLIQYYNGEERAKGNILERFSAQQFPDLHSELNLSSLELGDSALYFCASSVDGTSGDEQFFGPGTRLTVL.

This clonotype was observed many times. The chain has TRBV7-9 and TRBJ1-1; unclear D gene. Germline CDR1 is SEHNR and CDR2 is FQNEAQ (reference sequence). CDR3 size: 14 residues. With 2 bases removed from V and 2 bases from J, the gap between germline ends came to 9 bases. The CDR3 DNA sequence: TGTGCCAGCAGCTTAAGCGTCGATAACACTGAAGCTTTCTTT. This codes for CASSLSVDNTEAFF.

The V and J genes are TRBV20-1 and TRBJ2-3; TRBD2 aligns across 7 bases. V gave up 3 bases and J gave up 1 base; unmatched junction bases: 10. The CDR3 sequence is 16 residues long. Germline V gene lookup returns CDR1 DFQATT and CDR2 SNEGSKA (reference sequence). In nucleotides, the CDR3 is TGCAGTGCTAGTGGAGGGAGGGCCCGTGGCACAGATACGCAGTATTTT. It translates to CSASGGRARGTDTQYF.

This clonotype has a handful of counts. V is TRBV19 and J is TRBJ2-7; D may match TRBD1 or TRBD2 (6 bases each). Germline V gives CDR1 LNHDA, CDR2 SQIVND (reference sequence). CDR3 size: 15 residues. The ends were cut back, 5 bases at V and 6 bases at J, with 20 bases in the middle. The CDR3 region has the DNA TGTGCCAGTAGTCCCCTGGGGGGCTCCCCTCGCGAGCAGTACTTC. Its protein is CASSPLGGSPREQYF.

In regard to this clonotype: A single base separates this from a much larger clone, so it may be a read error. V gene TRBV6-7 combines with J gene TRBJ2-7; TRBD1 is a possible D gene (5 bases). TRBV6-7 is reported as an ORF; its role is uncertain. The CDR3 runs 14 residues. V lost 6 bases, J lost 6 bases, and 18 bases lay in between. The CDR3 sequence: CASSLTQGSGEQYF. As DNA, the CDR3 is TGTGCCAGCAGCCTAACCCAGGGTTCGGGCGAGCAGTACTTC.